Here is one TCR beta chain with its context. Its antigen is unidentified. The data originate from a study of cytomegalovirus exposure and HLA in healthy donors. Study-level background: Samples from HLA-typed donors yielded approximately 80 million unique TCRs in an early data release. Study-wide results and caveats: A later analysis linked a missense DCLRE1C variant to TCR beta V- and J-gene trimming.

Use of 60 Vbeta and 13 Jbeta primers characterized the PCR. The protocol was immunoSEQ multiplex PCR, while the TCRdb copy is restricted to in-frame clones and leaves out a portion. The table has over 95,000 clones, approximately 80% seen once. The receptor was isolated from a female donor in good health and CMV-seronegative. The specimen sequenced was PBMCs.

The CDR3 protein is CASSQESDWGPNEQFF. CDR3 DNA sequence: TGTGCCAGCAGCCAAGAATCGGATTGGGGGCCAAATGAGCAGTTCTTC. J is TRBJ2-1 and V is TRBV4-2; possibly TRBD1 for D (6 bases). Trimming cost V 0 bases and J 7 bases, with 16 bases left between them. The CDR3 spans 16 residues. Germline V gene sequence: CDR1 LGHNA, CDR2 YNFKEQ.